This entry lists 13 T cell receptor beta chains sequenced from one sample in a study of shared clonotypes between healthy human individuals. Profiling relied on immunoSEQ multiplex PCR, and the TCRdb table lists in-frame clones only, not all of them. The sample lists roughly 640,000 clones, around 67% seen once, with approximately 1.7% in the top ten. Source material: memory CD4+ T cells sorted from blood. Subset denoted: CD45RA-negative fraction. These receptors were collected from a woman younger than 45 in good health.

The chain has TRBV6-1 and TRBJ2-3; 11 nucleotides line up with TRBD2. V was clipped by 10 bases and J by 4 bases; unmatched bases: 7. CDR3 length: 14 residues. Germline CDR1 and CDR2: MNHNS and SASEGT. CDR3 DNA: TGTGCCACCACCCTAGCGGGAGGTTCAGATACGCAGTATTTT. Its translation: CATTLAGGSDTQYF.

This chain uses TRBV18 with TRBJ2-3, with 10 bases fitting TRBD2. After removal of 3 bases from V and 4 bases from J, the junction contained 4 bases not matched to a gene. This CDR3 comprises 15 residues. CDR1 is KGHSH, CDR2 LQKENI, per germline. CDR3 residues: CASSPGTSEPDTQYF. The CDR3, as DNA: TGTGCCAGCTCACCGGGGACTAGCGAGCCAGATACGCAGTATTTT.

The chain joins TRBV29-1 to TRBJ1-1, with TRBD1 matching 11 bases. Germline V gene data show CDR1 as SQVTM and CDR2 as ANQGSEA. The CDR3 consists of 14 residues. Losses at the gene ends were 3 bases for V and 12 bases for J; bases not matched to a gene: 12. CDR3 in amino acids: CSVEEDRGRVSTFF. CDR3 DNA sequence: TGCAGCGTTGAGGAGGACAGGGGGCGCGTTTCAACTTTCTTT. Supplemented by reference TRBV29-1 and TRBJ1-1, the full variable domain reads SAVISQKPSRDICQRGTSLTIQCQVDSQVTMMFWYRQQPGQSLTLIATANQGSEATYESGFVIDKFPISRPNLTFSTLTVSNMSPEDSSIYLCSVEEDRGRVSTFFGQGTRLTVV.

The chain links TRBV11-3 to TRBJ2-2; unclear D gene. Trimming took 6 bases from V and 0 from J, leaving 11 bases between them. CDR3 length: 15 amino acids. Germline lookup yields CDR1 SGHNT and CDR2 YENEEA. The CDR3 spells CASSLSDANTGELFF. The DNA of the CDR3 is TGTGCCAGCAGTCTAAGTGATGCGAACACCGGGGAGCTGTTTTTT.

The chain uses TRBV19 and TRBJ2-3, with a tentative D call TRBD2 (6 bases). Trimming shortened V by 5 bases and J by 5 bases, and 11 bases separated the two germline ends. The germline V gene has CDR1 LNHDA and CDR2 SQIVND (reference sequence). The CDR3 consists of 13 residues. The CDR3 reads CASSLPGEDTQYF. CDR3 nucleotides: TGTGCCAGTAGTCTCCCGGGAGAAGATACGCAGTATTTT.

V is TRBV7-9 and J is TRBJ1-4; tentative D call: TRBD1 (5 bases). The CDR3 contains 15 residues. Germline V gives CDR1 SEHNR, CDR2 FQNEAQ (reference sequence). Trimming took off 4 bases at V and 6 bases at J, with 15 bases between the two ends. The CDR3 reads CASSSNRFSHEKLFF. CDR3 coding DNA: TGTGCCAGCAGCTCGAACAGGTTCTCCCATGAAAAACTGTTTTTT.

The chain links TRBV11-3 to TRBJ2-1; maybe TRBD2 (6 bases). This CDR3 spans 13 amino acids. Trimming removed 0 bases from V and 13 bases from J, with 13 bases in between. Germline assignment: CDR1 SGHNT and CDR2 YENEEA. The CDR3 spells CASSLDPAGPQFF. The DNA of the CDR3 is TGTGCCAGCAGCTTAGATCCCGCGGGACCACAGTTCTTC.

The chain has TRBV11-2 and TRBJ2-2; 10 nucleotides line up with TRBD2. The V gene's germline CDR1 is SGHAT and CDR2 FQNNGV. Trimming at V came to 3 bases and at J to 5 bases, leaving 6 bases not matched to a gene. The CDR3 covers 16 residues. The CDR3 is CASSFPTSGVTGELFF. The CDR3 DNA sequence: TGTGCCAGCAGCTTCCCTACTAGCGGGGTTACCGGGGAGCTGTTTTTT.

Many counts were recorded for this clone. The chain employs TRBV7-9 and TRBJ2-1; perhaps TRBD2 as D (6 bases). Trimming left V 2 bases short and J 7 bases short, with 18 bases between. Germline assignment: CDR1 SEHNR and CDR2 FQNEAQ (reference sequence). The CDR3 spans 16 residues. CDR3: CASSLRAGNHRNEQFF. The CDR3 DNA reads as TGTGCCAGCAGCTTAAGGGCGGGAAACCACAGGAATGAGCAGTTCTTC. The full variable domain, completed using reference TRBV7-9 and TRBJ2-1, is DTGVSQNPRHKITKRGQNVTFRCDPISEHNRLYWYRQTLGQGPEFLTYFQNEAQLEKSRLLSDRFSAERPKGSFSTLEIQRTEQGDSAMYLCASSLRAGNHRNEQFFGPGTRLTVL.

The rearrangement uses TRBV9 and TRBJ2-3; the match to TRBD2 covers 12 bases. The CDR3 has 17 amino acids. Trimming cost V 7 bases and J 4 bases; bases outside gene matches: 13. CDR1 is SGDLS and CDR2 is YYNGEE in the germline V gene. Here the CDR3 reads CASGRLAGVLEADTQYF. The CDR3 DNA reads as TGTGCCAGCGGAAGACTAGCGGGGGTATTGGAGGCAGATACGCAGTATTTT.

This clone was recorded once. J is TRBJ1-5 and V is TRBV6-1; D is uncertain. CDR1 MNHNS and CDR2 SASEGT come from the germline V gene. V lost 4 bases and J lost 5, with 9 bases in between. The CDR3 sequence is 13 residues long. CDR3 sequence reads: CASSVGGHQPQHF. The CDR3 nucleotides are TGTGCCAGCAGTGTCGGCGGGCATCAGCCCCAGCATTTT.

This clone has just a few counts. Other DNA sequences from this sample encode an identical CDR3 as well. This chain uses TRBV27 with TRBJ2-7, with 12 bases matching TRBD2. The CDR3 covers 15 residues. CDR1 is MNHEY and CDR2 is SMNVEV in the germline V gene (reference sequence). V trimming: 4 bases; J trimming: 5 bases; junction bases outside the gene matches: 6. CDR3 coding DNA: TGTGCCAGCAGTTCACTAGCGGGAGGAGGGAACGAGCAGTACTTC. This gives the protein CASSSLAGGGNEQYF.

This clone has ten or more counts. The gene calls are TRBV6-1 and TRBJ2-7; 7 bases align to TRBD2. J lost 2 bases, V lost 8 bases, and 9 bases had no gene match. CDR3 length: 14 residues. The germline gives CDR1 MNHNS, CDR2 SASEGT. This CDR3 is CASFRTSRPYEQYF. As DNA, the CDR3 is TGTGCCAGCTTTAGGACTAGTCGACCCTACGAGCAGTACTTC.